These 31 T cell receptor beta chains share one sample of origin, sequenced in a study of blood T cell repertoires in COVID-19. Using immunoSEQ multiplex PCR, the repertoire was profiled, and TCRdb retains in-frame clones only, with some absent. The sample carries more than 95,000 clones, roughly 85% recorded once. The sample comprised peripheral blood. All receptors come from an elderly woman with acute or convalescent COVID-19.

In this sample, this clone turned up once. This chain joins TRBV18 and TRBJ1-6; the D is unclear. Looked up from germline, CDR1 is KGHSH and CDR2 is LQKENI. V lost 3 bases to trimming and J lost 10 bases, with 10 bases between them. The CDR3 totals 13 residues. CDR3 region: CASSPAGGSPLHF. The CDR3 nucleotides read TGTGCCAGCTCACCGGCAGGCGGGTCACCCCTCCACTTT.

This chain links TRBV15 with TRBJ2-1; 12 nucleotides match TRBD2. With V trimmed by 0 bases and J by 8 bases, 5 bases remained unmatched. The V gene's germline CDR1 is LNHNV and CDR2 YYDKDF (reference sequence). The CDR3 spans 16 residues. In nucleotides, the CDR3 is TGTGCCACCAGCAGAGATAGGGCTAGCGGGAGGGATGAGCAGTTCTTC. Its translation is CATSRDRASGRDEQFF.

The count of this clone is one. The V gene is TRBV5-4, the J gene TRBJ2-1; 7 bases agree with TRBD2. CDR1 and CDR2 from the germline V gene are SGHNT and YYREEE (reference sequence). The CDR3 contains 15 residues. With V trimmed by 2 bases and J by 7 bases, 9 bases remained unmatched. The CDR3 sequence is CASSLRVAGSNEQFF. The CDR3, as DNA: TGTGCCAGCAGCTTACGAGTAGCGGGTAGTAATGAGCAGTTCTTC.

The genes are TRBV5-4 and TRBJ1-4; tentatively, D is TRBD1 (5 bases). V was shortened by 4 bases and J by 0 bases, with 10 bases between the two germline ends. The CDR3 runs to 15 residues. The germline V gene has CDR1 SGHNT and CDR2 YYREEE (reference sequence). The CDR3 loop reads CASSPGAATNEKLFF. For the CDR3, the DNA is TGTGCCAGCAGCCCTGGGGCAGCAACTAATGAAAAACTGTTTTTT.

This clone was observed a single time. This chain links TRBV2 with TRBJ1-4, with 8 positions matching TRBD1. Losses at the gene ends were 1 base for V and 0 bases for J; bases not matched to a gene: 7. CDR1 and CDR2 from the germline V gene are SNHLY and FYNNEI. This CDR3 comprises 18 residues. CDR3: CASSEGIGQGSTNEKLFF. CDR3 nucleotides: TGTGCCAGCAGTGAAGGAATTGGACAGGGCTCAACTAATGAAAAACTGTTTTTT.

This clone was counted only a few times. V gene TRBV6-5 combines with J gene TRBJ1-1; 8 bases are a match to TRBD1. The CDR3 has 15 residues. Germline V CDR1 and CDR2: MNHEY, SVGAGI. With 1 base clipped from V and 5 bases from J, the junction kept 6 bases outside the gene matches. CDR3 amino acids: CASSYLPGGATEAFF. The CDR3, as DNA: TGTGCCAGCAGTTACTTACCAGGGGGCGCGACTGAAGCTTTCTTT.

In nucleotides, the CDR3 is TGTGCCAGCAGCCCGGGACAGGGATCGTACGAGCAGTACGTC. Its protein product is CASSPGQGSYEQYV. This rearrangement joins TRBV6-5 to TRBJ2-7, with 9 bases that match TRBD1. This CDR3 has 14 amino acids. Germline-derived CDR1 and CDR2 are MNHEY and SVGAGI. With V trimmed by 6 bases and J by 4 bases, 7 bases remained unmatched.

DNA of the CDR3: TGTGCTAGTGGTTTGCCCCCGACAGGGCCAGCTTCCTACGAGCAGTACTTC. Its protein is CASGLPPTGPASYEQYF. The V gene is TRBV12-5, the J gene TRBJ2-7; TRBD1 aligns across 7 bases. The V gene end was trimmed by 2 bases and the J gene end by 1 base; junction bases not matched to a gene: 11. Germline loops: CDR1 LGHNT, CDR2 FRNRAP. The CDR3 has 17 residues.

V gene TRBV5-1 combines with J gene TRBJ2-1; 9 bases are a match to TRBD2. The germline gives CDR1 SGHRS, CDR2 YFSETQ. The trim removed 4 bases at V and 9 bases at J, leaving 11 bases unmatched. This CDR3 has 15 amino acids. CDR3 in DNA: TGCGCCAGCAGCCCTCCGAGCGGGAGGTTTGGTGAGCAGTTCTTC. This sequence encodes CASSPPSGRFGEQFF.

This clone was counted a single time. The V call is TRBV23-1, the J call TRBJ2-7; D not resolved. TRBV23-1 is an open reading frame, and its role is uncertain. This CDR3 has 12 amino acids. Trimming took off 5 bases at V and 4 bases at J, with 9 bases between the two ends. The CDR3 reads CASSLAAYEQYV. The CDR3 coding sequence is TGCGCCAGCAGTTTGGCTGCATACGAGCAGTACGTC.

This clone was observed a few times. The chain combines TRBV11-3 with TRBJ2-3; possible D gene TRBD2, 5 bases. The V end was cut by 4 bases, the J end by 3 bases, with 11 bases between. This CDR3 is 14 amino acids long. Looked up from germline, CDR1 is SGHNT and CDR2 is YENEEA. The CDR3 nucleotides read TGTGCCAGCAGCTCTCCCGGGGAGACAGATACGCAGTATTTT. As protein: CASSSPGETDTQYF.

This sequence joins TRBV28 and TRBJ2-4; 7 nucleotides agree with TRBD2. Germline V gene lookup returns CDR1 MDHEN and CDR2 SYDVKM. With V trimmed by 4 bases and J by 9 bases, 6 bases remained unmatched. The CDR3 is made up of 13 amino acids. CDR3 loop: CASSYRTRGIQYF. Written as DNA, the CDR3 is TGTGCCAGCAGTTACCGGACTAGAGGCATTCAGTACTTC.

The V call is TRBV11-3, the J call TRBJ2-2; 7 bases agree with TRBD2. J was trimmed by 3 bases and V by 3 bases; bases with no gene match: 4. The CDR3 covers 15 residues. Germline CDR1 is SGHNT and CDR2 is YENEEA. CDR3 sequence: CASSFGLGDTGELFF. CDR3 in DNA: TGTGCCAGCAGCTTCGGACTAGGGGACACCGGGGAGCTGTTTTTT.

V gene TRBV12-3 or TRBV12-4 combines with J gene TRBJ1-1, with 8 bases that match TRBD1. The CDR3 spans 13 residues. J gave up 4 bases and V 8 bases, and 6 bases lay outside the gene matches. The CDR3 loop is CASGDRGGTEAFF. The CDR3 coding sequence is TGTGCCAGCGGAGACAGGGGAGGCACTGAAGCTTTCTTT.

This clone was picked up a small number of times. V and J are TRBV2 and TRBJ1-4; D uncertain. V was cut by 8 bases and J by 8 bases, with 12 bases left in between. The germline gives CDR1 SNHLY, CDR2 FYNNEI. The CDR3 loop spans 12 amino acids. CDR3 DNA: TGTGCCAGCCGCCAGATCCCCGAAAAACTGTTTTTT. This gives the protein CASRQIPEKLFF.

This sequence joins TRBV24-1 and TRBJ2-2; D is perhaps TRBD2 (6 bases). CDR3 length: 16 amino acids. The V and J ends lost 3 bases and 6 bases respectively, with 16 bases between them. Germline V gives CDR1 KGHDR, CDR2 SFDVKD. In nucleotides, the CDR3 is TGTGCCACCAGTGATCTGGGGGACTTACCCCCCGGGGAGCTGTTTTTT. Amino acids: CATSDLGDLPPGELFF.

The chain carries TRBV6-5 and TRBJ1-2; D uncertain. CDR3 size: 12 residues. Germline assignment: CDR1 MNHEY and CDR2 SVGAGI. Trimming removed 0 bases at V and 8 bases at J, with 7 bases between. The CDR3 reads CASSYSRVGYTF. CDR3 DNA sequence: TGTGCCAGCAGTTACTCGAGGGTGGGCTACACCTTC.

The chain links TRBV24-1 to TRBJ2-3; a possible D gene is TRBD2 (5 bases). Germline CDR1 reads KGHDR; CDR2 reads SFDVKD. This CDR3 spans 17 amino acids. Trimming took 0 bases from V and 1 from J, leaving 13 bases between them. CDR3 protein: CATSDLQAREGTDTQYF. In DNA form, the CDR3 reads TGTGCCACCAGTGATTTGCAAGCACGGGAAGGCACAGATACGCAGTATTTT.

The chain is built from TRBV24-1 and TRBJ2-1; 7 nucleotides align to TRBD2. Germline CDR1 KGHDR, CDR2 SFDVKD. V lost 6 bases to trimming and J lost 5 bases; unmatched junction nucleotides: 12. The CDR3 runs to 16 residues. This chain's CDR3 is CATSPMAGVANNEQFF. The CDR3 DNA follows: TGTGCCACCAGTCCCATGGCGGGAGTCGCAAACAATGAGCAGTTCTTC.

The chain uses TRBV28 and TRBJ2-3, with D perhaps TRBD1 (5 bases). In germline, CDR1 is MDHEN, CDR2 SYDVKM. The germline V and J ends were trimmed by 5 bases and 1 base, with 13 bases remaining between them. The CDR3 runs to 15 residues. In DNA form, the CDR3 reads TGTGCCAGCAGTACTCAGGGTTTCCGCACAGATACGCAGTATTTT. Translated, it gives CASSTQGFRTDTQYF.

This chain uses TRBV19 with TRBJ2-5; perhaps TRBD2 as D (5 bases). The CDR3 covers 14 residues. CDR1 LNHDA and CDR2 SQIVND come from the germline V gene (reference sequence). V lost 4 bases and J 2 bases, leaving 11 bases between the germline ends. The CDR3 nucleotides read TGTGCCAGTAGTACTCGGGAAGGTCAAGAGACCCAGTACTTC. Its protein product is CASSTREGQETQYF.

The table lists this clone with a few counts. V and J are TRBV7-7 and TRBJ2-2; a possible D gene is TRBD1 (6 bases). This CDR3 contains 15 residues. The germline gives CDR1 SSHAT, CDR2 FNYEAQ (reference sequence). V lost 5 bases and J 5 bases, leaving 15 bases between the germline ends. CDR3 residues: CASSQSGHNTGELFF. CDR3 nucleotide sequence: TGTGCCAGCAGCCAGTCGGGACACAATACCGGGGAGCTGTTTTTT.

The chain carries TRBV24-1 and TRBJ1-2, with D maybe TRBD1 (6 bases). In germline, CDR1 is KGHDR, CDR2 SFDVKD. V lost 5 bases and J 6 bases, leaving 12 bases between the germline ends. The CDR3 runs to 13 residues. CDR3 protein: CATSAGGRNGYTF. The CDR3 region has the DNA TGTGCCACCAGTGCGGGGGGCCGCAATGGCTACACCTTC.

V is TRBV21-1 and J is TRBJ2-7; the table assigns TRBD2, which was not confirmed against the DNA. TRBV21-1 is a recognized pseudogene. The CDR3 is 13 residues long. This chain's CDR3 is CASSPIRSYEQYF. The CDR3 DNA reads as TGTGCCAGCAGTCCTATACGCTCCTACGAGCAGTACTTC.

This chain uses TRBV29-1 with TRBJ2-7; possibly TRBD1 for D (6 bases). This CDR3 has 11 residues. Looked up from germline, CDR1 is SQVTM and CDR2 is ANQGSEA. The V end was cut by 6 bases, the J end by 6 bases, with 12 bases between. Here the CDR3 reads CSVPQGGEQYF. In DNA form, the CDR3 reads TGCAGCGTCCCACAGGGCGGCGAGCAGTACTTC.

This clone was seen just once. The V gene is TRBV28, the J gene TRBJ2-7; 9 bases are shared with TRBD1. V lost 5 bases and J lost 5; bases outside the gene matches: 10. The CDR3 is 15 residues long. Germline CDR1 MDHEN, CDR2 SYDVKM. The CDR3 loop reads CASSPPGQGRHEQYF. CDR3 DNA: TGTGCCAGCAGTCCCCCGGGACAGGGACGGCACGAGCAGTACTTC.

This clone has only a few counts. This chain joins TRBV2 and TRBJ2-7; 7 bases line up with TRBD1. Germline assignment: CDR1 SNHLY and CDR2 FYNNEI. The J segment lost 1 base and the V segment lost 5 bases, leaving 5 bases of the junction unmatched. The CDR3 runs to 14 residues. In nucleotides, the CDR3 is TGTGCCAGCAGTAGTGACAGGGTGTCCTACGAGCAGTACTTC. As protein: CASSSDRVSYEQYF.

J is TRBJ2-3 and V is TRBV28; 8 positions match TRBD2. The germline V gene encodes CDR1 MDHEN and CDR2 SYDVKM. The V gene end was trimmed by 3 bases and the J gene end by 2 bases; junction bases not matched to a gene: 4. This CDR3 comprises 15 residues. CDR3 nucleotide sequence: TGTGCCAGCAGTTTGGGCGGGGGGAACACAGATACGCAGTATTTT. Protein product: CASSLGGGNTDTQYF.

This chain uses TRBV28 with TRBJ2-1, with 11 bases aligning to TRBD2. The CDR3 runs 14 residues. Germline CDR1 MDHEN, CDR2 SYDVKM. The ends lost 8 bases at V and 8 bases at J; junction bases unmatched: 8. CDR3 nucleotides: TGTGCCAGCCTGGGACTAGCGGAGTCGGATGAGCAGTTCTTC. Translated: CASLGLAESDEQFF.

The rearrangement joins TRBV5-1 to TRBJ2-7, with a weak D call TRBD2 (7 bases). Looked up from germline, CDR1 is SGHRS and CDR2 is YFSETQ. This CDR3 spans 15 amino acids. With 4 bases removed from V and 5 bases from J, the gap between germline ends came to 19 bases. CDR3 in DNA: TGCGCCAGCAGCATCGGGGGGCAGGGGACCGACGAGCAGTACGTC. It is translated as CASSIGGQGTDEQYV.

Written as DNA, the CDR3 is TGTGCCAGCAGCTTGAATCCGACAGGGCAAGAGACCCAGTACTTC. It translates to CASSLNPTGQETQYF. The V gene is TRBV5-4, the J gene TRBJ2-5; 7 positions match TRBD1. The CDR3 sequence is 15 residues long. Germline values: CDR1 SGHNT, CDR2 YYREEE (reference sequence). With V trimmed by 1 base and J by 2 bases, 5 bases remained unmatched.